This T cell receptor (beta chain) was obtained from a study of T cells after yellow fever vaccination. Study information: Where fractions had low cell numbers, libraries were prepared from them with the SMART-Seq v4 Ultra Low Input RNA kit. Broader study findings: FACS-sorted repertoires could contain abundant clonotypes contaminating from the bulk population. Boosting was followed by the reappearance of most primary-vaccination clones (about 96% CD4, 70% to 90% CD8).

This clonotype has a single count. No antigen is known for it. V lost 3 bases, J lost 2 bases, and 21 bases lay in between. The CDR3 is 18 amino acids. CDR1 SGHDT and CDR2 YYEEEE come from the germline V gene. The TCR cDNA carried a universal primer site and UMIs from 5'RACE template switching. TCRdb re-called the 5' RACE reads through MiXCR, storing one row per CDR3 protein. The sample consists of hundreds of thousands of distinct CDR3 sequences, approximately 13% of them appearing once. The chain joins TRBV5-6 to TRBJ1-5; D is unresolved. This TCR derives from a man aged 30-40 years who received the YFV17D yellow fever vaccine. The sample was PBMCs, taken on the day of the yellow fever booster vaccination. In DNA, the CDR3 is TGTGCCAGCAGCTCGAAACCGGACGGCTCCTTTGGCAATCAGCCCCAGCATTTT. Translating it yields CASSSKPDGSFGNQPQHF.